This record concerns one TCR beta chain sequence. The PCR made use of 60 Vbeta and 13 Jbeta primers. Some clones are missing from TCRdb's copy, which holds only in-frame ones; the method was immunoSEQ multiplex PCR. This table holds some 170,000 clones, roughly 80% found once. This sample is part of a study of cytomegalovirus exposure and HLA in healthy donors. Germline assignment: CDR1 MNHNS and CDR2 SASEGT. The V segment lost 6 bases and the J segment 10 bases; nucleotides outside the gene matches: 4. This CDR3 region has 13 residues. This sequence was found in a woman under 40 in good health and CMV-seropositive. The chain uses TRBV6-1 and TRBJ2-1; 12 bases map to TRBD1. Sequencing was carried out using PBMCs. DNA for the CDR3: TGTGCCAGCAGGGGGACAGGGGGCAAGGAGCAGTTCTTC. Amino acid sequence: CASRGTGGKEQFF.